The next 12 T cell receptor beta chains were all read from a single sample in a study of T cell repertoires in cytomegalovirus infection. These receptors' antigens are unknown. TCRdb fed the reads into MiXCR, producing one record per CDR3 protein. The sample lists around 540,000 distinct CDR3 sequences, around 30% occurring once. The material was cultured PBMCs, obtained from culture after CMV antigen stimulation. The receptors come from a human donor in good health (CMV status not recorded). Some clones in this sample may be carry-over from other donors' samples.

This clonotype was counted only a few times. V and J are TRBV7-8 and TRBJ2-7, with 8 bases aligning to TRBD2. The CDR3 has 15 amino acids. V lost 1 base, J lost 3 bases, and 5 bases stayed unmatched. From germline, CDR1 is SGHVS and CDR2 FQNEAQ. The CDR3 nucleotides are TGTGCCAGCAGCTTAGAACTAGCGGCACACTACGAGCAGTACGTC. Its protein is CASSLELAAHYEQYV.

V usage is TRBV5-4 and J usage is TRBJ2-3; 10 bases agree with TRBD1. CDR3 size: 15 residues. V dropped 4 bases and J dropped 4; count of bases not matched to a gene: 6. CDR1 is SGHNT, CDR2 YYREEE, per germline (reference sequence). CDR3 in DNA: TGTGCCAGCAGCCCTAGACAGGGGGCCCCAGATACGCAGTATTTT. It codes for CASSPRQGAPDTQYF.

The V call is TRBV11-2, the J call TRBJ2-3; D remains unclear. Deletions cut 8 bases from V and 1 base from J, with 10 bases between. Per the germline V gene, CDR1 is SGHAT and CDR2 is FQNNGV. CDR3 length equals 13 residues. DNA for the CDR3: TGTGCCAGCCTAAAGGGTGGCACAGATACGCAGTATTTT. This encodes CASLKGGTDTQYF.

This chain's CDR3 is CASSLSGFTDTQYF. The CDR3 coding sequence is TGTGCCAGCAGCTTGTCGGGGTTCACAGATACGCAGTATTTT. The chain carries TRBV7-3 and TRBJ2-3, with a weak D call TRBD2 (5 bases). The germline CDR1 and CDR2 sequences are SGHTA and FQGTGA. V was clipped by 3 bases and J by 2 bases, with 9 bases between them. The CDR3 is 14 residues long.

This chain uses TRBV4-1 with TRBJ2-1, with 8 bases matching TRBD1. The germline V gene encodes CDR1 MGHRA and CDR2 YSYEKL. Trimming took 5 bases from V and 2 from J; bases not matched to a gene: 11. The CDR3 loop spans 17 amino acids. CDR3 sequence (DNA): TGCGCCAGCAGCGGCCCTCAGGGGGCCGGCCCCTACAATGAGCAGTTCTTC. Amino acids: CASSGPQGAGPYNEQFF.

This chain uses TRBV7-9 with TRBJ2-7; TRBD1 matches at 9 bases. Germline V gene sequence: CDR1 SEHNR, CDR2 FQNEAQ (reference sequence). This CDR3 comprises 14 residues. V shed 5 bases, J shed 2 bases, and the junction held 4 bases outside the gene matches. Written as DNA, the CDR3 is TGTGCCAGCAGCCGACAGGGGGTTCCCTACGAGCAGTACTTC. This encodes CASSRQGVPYEQYF.

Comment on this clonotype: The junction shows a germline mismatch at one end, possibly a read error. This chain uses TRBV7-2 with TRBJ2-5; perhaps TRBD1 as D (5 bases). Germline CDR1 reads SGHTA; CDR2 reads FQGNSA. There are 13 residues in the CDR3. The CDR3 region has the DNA TGTGCCAGCAGCAGACAGCTACAAGAGACCCGGTACTTC. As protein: CASSRQLQETRYF.

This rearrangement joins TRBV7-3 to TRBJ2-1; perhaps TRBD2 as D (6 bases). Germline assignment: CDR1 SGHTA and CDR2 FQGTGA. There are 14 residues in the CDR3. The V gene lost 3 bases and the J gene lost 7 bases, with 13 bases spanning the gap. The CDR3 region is CASSFTGVANEQFF. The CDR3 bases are TGTGCCAGCAGCTTTACGGGAGTGGCTAATGAGCAGTTCTTC. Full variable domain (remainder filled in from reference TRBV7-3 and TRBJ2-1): GAGVSQTPSNKVTEKGKYVELRCDPISGHTALYWYRQSLGQGPEFLIYFQGTGAADDSGLPNDRFFAVRPEGSVSTLKIQRTERGDSAVYLCASSFTGVANEQFFGPGTRLTVL.

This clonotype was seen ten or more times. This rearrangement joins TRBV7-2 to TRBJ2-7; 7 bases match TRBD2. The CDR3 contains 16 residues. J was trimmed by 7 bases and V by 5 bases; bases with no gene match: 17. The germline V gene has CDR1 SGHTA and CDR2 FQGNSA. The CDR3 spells CASSLRSASGDREQYF. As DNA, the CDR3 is TGTGCCAGCAGCCTGAGGTCCGCTAGCGGAGACAGAGAGCAGTACTTC.

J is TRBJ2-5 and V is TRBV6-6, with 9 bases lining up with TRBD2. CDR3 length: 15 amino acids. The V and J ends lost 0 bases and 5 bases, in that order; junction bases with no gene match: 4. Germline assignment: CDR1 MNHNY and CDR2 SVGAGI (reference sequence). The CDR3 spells CASSYSTSGRETQYF. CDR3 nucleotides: TGTGCCAGCAGTTACTCGACTAGCGGCAGGGAGACCCAGTACTTC.

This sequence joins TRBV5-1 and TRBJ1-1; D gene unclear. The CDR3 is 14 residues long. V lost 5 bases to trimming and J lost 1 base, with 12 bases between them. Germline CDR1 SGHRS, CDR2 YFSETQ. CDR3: CASRDQESNTEAFF. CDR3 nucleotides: TGCGCCAGCAGGGATCAGGAATCGAACACTGAAGCTTTCTTT.

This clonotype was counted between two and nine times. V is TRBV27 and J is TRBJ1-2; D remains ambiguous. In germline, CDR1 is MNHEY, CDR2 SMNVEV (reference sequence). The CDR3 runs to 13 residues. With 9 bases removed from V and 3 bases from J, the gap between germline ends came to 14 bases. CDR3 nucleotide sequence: TGTGCCAGTTCGGACGGCCCCTACTATGGCTACACCTTC. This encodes CASSDGPYYGYTF.